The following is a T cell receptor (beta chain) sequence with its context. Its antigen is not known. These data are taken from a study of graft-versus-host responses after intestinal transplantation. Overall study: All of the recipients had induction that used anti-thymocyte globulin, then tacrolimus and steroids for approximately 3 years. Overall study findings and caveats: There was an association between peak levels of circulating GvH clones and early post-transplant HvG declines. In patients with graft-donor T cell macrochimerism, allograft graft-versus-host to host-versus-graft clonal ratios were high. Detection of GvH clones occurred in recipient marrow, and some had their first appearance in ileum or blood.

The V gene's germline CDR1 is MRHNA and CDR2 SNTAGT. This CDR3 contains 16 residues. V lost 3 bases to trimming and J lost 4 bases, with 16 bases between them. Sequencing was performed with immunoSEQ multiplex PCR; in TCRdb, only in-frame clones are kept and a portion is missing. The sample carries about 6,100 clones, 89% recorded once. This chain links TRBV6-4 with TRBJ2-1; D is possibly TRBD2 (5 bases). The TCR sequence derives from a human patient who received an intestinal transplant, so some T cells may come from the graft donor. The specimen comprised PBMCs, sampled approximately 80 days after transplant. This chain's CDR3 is CASSEVGERRYNEQFF. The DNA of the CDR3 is TGTGCCAGCAGTGAAGTCGGGGAGCGGCGTTACAATGAGCAGTTCTTC.